The clone carrying this T cell receptor beta chain was recorded at least ten times. What it binds is not known. This CDR3 has 18 residues. V dropped 2 bases and J dropped 5; count of bases not matched to a gene: 12. Per germline, CDR1 SGHAT and CDR2 FQNNGV. cDNA prepared by RNA extraction and subsequent reverse transcription served as the template for sequencing. Here immunoSEQ multiplex PCR was the method, and the copy in TCRdb shows in-frame clones only, minus some. The sample consists of 150,000 to 180,000 clones, less than 65% of them appearing once. This entry is derived from a study of CD8+ T cells in alopecia areata. Whole-study context: Those patients who were treated received oral tofacitinib, which was given at 5 to 10 mg twice daily for moderate-to-severe alopecia areata. Study-wide points: Sequenced scalp T cells also include alphabeta T cells resident in normal skin.

This TCR came from a human donor with alopecia areata. The sample here was CD8+ T cells sorted from blood, taken at week 0. The chain is built from TRBV11-2 and TRBJ2-1, with TRBD1 identical over 10 bases. In DNA, the CDR3 is TGTGCCAGCAGCTTAACGGGAAGGACAGGGGGAAAGGACAATGAGCAGTTCTTC. It is translated as CASSLTGRTGGKDNEQFF.